Given below is one TCR beta chain in context. The data are from a study of blood T cell repertoires in COVID-19. The CDR3 spans 11 residues. Deletions cut 6 bases from V and 1 base from J, with 6 bases between. Germline CDR1 is DFQATT and CDR2 is SNEGSKA (reference sequence). Only in-frame clones appear in the TCRdb table, and some are missing; sequencing was by immunoSEQ multiplex PCR. The sample contains about 80,000 clones, 60% to 85% of which appear only once. The sequence was collected from a human donor in a cohort sampled during active COVID-19. This chain joins TRBV20-1 and TRBJ1-1, with D unresolved. Sequencing input: peripheral blood. In DNA, the CDR3 is TGCAGTGCCTACAGGAACACTGAAGCTTTCTTT. Amino acids: CSAYRNTEAFF.